The clone carrying this T cell receptor (beta chain) was recorded once. The sample belongs to a study of blood T cell repertoires in COVID-19. Study-level background: From T cells, B-cell-depleted T cells, or PBMCs came the material, which was cDNA or gDNA.

In the original analysis: Nucleated cell counts were estimated from reference gene primer amplification. TCRdb's table, derived via immunoSEQ multiplex PCR, lists solely in-frame clones and lacks some. That table furnishes V, J and clone size, whereas the DNA furnished D and trimming. The data show about 59,000 clones, with about nine tenths seen just once and 6.5% to 9.5% held by the top ten. The germline V and J ends were trimmed by 5 bases and 0 bases, with 13 bases remaining between them. The CDR3 contains 16 residues. Per germline, CDR1 SGHTA and CDR2 FQGTGA. V usage is TRBV7-3 and J usage is TRBJ2-2; D may be TRBD1 (6 bases). The sequenced material came from peripheral blood. The TCR sequence derives from a human donor in a cohort sampled during active COVID-19. The CDR3 region is CASSPKGTTNTGELFF. In nucleotides, the CDR3 is TGTGCCAGCAGCCCGAAAGGGACAACGAACACCGGGGAGCTGTTTTTT.